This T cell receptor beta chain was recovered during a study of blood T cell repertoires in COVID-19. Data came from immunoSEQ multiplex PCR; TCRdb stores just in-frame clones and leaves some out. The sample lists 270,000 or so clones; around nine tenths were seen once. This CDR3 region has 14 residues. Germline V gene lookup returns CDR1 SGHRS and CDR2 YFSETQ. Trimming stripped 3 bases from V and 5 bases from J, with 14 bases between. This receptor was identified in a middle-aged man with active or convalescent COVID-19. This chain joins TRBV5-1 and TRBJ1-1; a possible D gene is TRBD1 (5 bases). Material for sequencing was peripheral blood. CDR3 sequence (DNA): TGCGCCAGCAGCTCGGCCCAGGGTGGAACTGAAGCTTTCTTT. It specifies CASSSAQGGTEAFF. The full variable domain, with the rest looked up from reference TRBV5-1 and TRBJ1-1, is KAGVTQTPRYLIKTRGQQVTLSCSPISGHRSVSWYQQTPGQGLQFLFEYFSETQRNKGNFPGRFSGRQFSNSRSEMNVSTLELGDSALYLCASSSAQGGTEAFFGQGTRLTVV.